Listed below are T cell receptor beta chains from one sample, sequenced in a study of cytomegalovirus exposure and HLA in healthy donors. TCRdb keeps only in-frame clones here, not all; method: immunoSEQ multiplex PCR. This repertoire shows 260,000 or so clones, approximately 88% found once; its top ten account for 0.92%. The sequencing sample was made of PBMCs. These receptors originate from a woman aged 18-30 years in good health and CMV-seronegative. Each CDR3 is given without its conserved first and last residue. Fields, in order: J gene, V gene, CDR3 protein.

j_call: TRBJ2-1; v_call: TRBV9; cdr3_aa: ASSVEQEQF
j_call: TRBJ2-5; v_call: TRBV28; cdr3_aa: ASSTGTAYQETQY
j_call: TRBJ1-3; v_call: TRBV7-2; cdr3_aa: ASSPTEISGNTIY
j_call: TRBJ2-5; v_call: TRBV7-9; cdr3_aa: ASSLPAGREETQY
j_call: TRBJ2-3; v_call: TRBV28; cdr3_aa: CAGAKETHTQY
j_call: TRBJ2-2; v_call: TRBV9; cdr3_aa: ASSGVPGGSGELF
j_call: TRBJ1-6; v_call: TRBV15; cdr3_aa: ATSKGRSSYNSPLH
j_call: TRBJ2-7; v_call: TRBV27; cdr3_aa: ASSEGQGTPYEQY
j_call: TRBJ2-3; v_call: TRBV28; cdr3_aa: ASSSQFRPTGGDTQY
j_call: TRBJ2-3; v_call: TRBV6-6; cdr3_aa: ASSYPSLRQVY
j_call: TRBJ1-5; v_call: TRBV4-1; cdr3_aa: ASSQDGTGYQPQH
j_call: TRBJ2-1; v_call: TRBV15; cdr3_aa: ATSRDPVRSYNEQF